This T cell receptor (beta chain) was captured in a study of regulatory T cells in long-lasting Graves disease. Study information: Less than 3 months of antithyroid drugs had been taken by newly diagnosed Graves' patients.

This CDR3 comprises 13 residues. V gave up 5 bases and J gave up 4 bases, with 10 bases separating them. From germline, CDR1 is SEHNR and CDR2 FQNEAQ (reference sequence). CDR3-region Arm-PCR and iRepertoire HTBI primers produced the TCR beta libraries. TCRdb re-called the multiplex PCR reads with MiXCR, one entry per CDR3 protein. Of some 460,000 distinct CDR3 sequences in the sample, around 15% were seen once. As to time point: newly diagnosed GD, antithyroid drugs for less than 3 months. Making the TCR library involved RNA that had been extracted from PBMCs. Investigators report Graves' disease was diagnosed under American Thyroid Association guidelines. At least ten counts were recorded for this clonotype. Another study also made use of these data, one on T cells in Graves' hyperthyroidism and ophthalmopathy. From that study: It was considered stable Graves' hyperthyroidism when ophthalmopathy did not progress within 18 months.

The sequence derives from a man aged 35 to 55 with Graves disease. Sample: peripheral blood mononuclear cells (PBMCs), taken at new diagnosis, from a patient treated with antithyroid drugs. This rearrangement joins TRBV7-9 to TRBJ2-3; possibly TRBD2 for D (6 bases). The CDR3 loop is CASSPGTSDTQYF. The CDR3, as DNA: TGTGCCAGCAGCCCGGGGACTTCAGATACGCAGTATTTT.